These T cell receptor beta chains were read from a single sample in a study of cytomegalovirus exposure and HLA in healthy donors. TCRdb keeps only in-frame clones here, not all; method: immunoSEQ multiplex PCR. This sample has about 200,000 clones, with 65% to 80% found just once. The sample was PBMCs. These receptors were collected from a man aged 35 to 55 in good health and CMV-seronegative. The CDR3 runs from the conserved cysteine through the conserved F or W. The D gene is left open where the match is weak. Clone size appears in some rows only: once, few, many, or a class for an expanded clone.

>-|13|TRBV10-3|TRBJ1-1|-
CAIGRGENTEAFF
TGTGCCATCGGCCGGGGGGAGAACACTGAAGCTTTCTTT
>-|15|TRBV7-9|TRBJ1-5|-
CASSFEGQTNQPQHF
TGTGCCAGCAGCTTCGAAGGACAGACCAATCAGCCCCAGCATTTT
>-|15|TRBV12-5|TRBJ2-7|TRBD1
CASGPTGTGTYEQYF
TGTGCTAGTGGACCCACCGGGACAGGGACCTACGAGCAGTACTTC
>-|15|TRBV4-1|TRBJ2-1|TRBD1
CASSQEPTGSNEQFF
TGCGCCAGCAGCCAAGAGCCGACAGGGAGCAATGAGCAGTTCTTC
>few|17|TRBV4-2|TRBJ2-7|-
CASRPPPQRAGSYEQYF
TGTGCCAGCCGACCTCCCCCCCAGCGGGCCGGCTCCTACGAGCAGTACTTC
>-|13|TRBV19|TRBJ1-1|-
CASSPSRGTEAFF
TGTGCCAGTAGTCCATCGCGGGGGACTGAAGCTTTCTTT
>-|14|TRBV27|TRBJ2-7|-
CASRKAGGSYEQYF
TGTGCCAGCCGGAAAGCGGGCGGGTCCTACGAGCAGTACTTC
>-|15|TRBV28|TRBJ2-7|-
CASSFHRRTKLEQYF
TGTGCCAGCAGTTTCCACAGGAGAACCAAATTGGAGCAGTACTTC
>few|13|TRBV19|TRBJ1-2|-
CASSTGTRKGYTF
TGTGCCAGTAGTACCGGGACAAGGAAAGGCTACACCTTC
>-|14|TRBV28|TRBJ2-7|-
CATRGGTGAYEQYF
TGTGCCACTCGTGGGGGGACCGGAGCCTACGAGCAGTACTTC
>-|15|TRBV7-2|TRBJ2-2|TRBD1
CASSFRQGGTGELFF
TGTGCCAGCAGCTTTCGACAGGGGGGGACCGGGGAGCTGTTTTTT
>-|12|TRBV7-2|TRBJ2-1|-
CASSRGTLEQFF
TGTGCCAGCAGCCGCGGGACTCTGGAGCAGTTCTTC
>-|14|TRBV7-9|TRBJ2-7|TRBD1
CASSQGQGVYEQYF
TGTGCCAGCAGCCAGGGACAGGGGGTCTACGAGCAGTACTTC
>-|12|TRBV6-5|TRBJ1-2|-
CASSYSGDGYTF
TGTGCCAGCAGTTACTCAGGGGATGGCTACACCTTC
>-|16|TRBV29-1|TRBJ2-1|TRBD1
CSVEPRPGTANNEQFF
TGCAGCGTTGAACCGCGTCCCGGGACAGCTAACAATGAGCAGTTCTTC
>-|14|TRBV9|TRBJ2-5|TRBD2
CASSPAGLGETQYF
TGTGCCAGCAGCCCAGCGGGGCTCGGAGAGACCCAGTACTTC
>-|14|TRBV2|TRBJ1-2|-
CASRRGEYNYGYTF
TGTGCCAGCAGGCGGGGGGAGTATAACTATGGCTACACCTTC
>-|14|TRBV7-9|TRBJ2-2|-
CASSSQANTGELFF
TGTGCCAGCAGCTCCCAGGCGAACACCGGGGAGCTGTTTTTT
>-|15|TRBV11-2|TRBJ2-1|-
CASSLGPSMRNEQFF
TGTGCCAGCAGCTTAGGTCCTAGCATGAGAAATGAGCAGTTCTTC
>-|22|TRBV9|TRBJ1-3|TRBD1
CASSFFPPPDGTGGKTGNTIYF
TGTGCCAGCAGCTTCTTCCCCCCCCCGGATGGGACAGGGGGAAAAACTGGAAACACCATATATTTT
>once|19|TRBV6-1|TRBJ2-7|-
CASSEARTLRSHVRYEQYF
TGTGCCAGCAGTGAAGCGCGAACTTTGAGGTCTCATGTTCGCTACGAGCAGTACTTC
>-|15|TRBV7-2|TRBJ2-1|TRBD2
CASSLLAGVLNEQFF
TGTGCCAGCAGCTTGCTAGCGGGAGTGTTGAATGAGCAGTTCTTC
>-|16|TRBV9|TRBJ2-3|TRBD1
CASSATGSLVTDTQYF
TGTGCCAGCAGCGCGACAGGGTCACTAGTTACAGATACGCAGTATTTT
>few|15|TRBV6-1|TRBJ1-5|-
CASSEPGAAYQPQHF
TGTGCCAGCAGTGAACCAGGGGCCGCTTATCAGCCCCAGCATTTT
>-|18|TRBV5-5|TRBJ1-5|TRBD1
CASSPYPGQGYSNQPQHF
TGTGCCAGCAGCCCCTACCCCGGACAGGGATATAGCAATCAGCCCCAGCATTTT
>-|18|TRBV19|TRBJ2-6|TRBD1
CASTTPADRATGANVLTF
TGTGCCAGTACCACCCCCGCGGACAGGGCGACTGGGGCCAACGTCCTGACTTTC
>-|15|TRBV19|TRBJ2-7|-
CASSIVGGTAYEQYF
TGTGCCAGTAGTATAGTTGGAGGGACCGCCTACGAGCAGTACTTC
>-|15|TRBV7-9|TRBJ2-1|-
CASSLTNRGINEQFF
TGTGCCAGCAGCTTGACAAATAGGGGGATAAATGAGCAGTTCTTC
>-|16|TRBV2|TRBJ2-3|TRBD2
CASSLGLAGGRDTQYF
TGTGCCAGCAGCCTGGGACTAGCGGGGGGGCGAGATACGCAGTATTTT